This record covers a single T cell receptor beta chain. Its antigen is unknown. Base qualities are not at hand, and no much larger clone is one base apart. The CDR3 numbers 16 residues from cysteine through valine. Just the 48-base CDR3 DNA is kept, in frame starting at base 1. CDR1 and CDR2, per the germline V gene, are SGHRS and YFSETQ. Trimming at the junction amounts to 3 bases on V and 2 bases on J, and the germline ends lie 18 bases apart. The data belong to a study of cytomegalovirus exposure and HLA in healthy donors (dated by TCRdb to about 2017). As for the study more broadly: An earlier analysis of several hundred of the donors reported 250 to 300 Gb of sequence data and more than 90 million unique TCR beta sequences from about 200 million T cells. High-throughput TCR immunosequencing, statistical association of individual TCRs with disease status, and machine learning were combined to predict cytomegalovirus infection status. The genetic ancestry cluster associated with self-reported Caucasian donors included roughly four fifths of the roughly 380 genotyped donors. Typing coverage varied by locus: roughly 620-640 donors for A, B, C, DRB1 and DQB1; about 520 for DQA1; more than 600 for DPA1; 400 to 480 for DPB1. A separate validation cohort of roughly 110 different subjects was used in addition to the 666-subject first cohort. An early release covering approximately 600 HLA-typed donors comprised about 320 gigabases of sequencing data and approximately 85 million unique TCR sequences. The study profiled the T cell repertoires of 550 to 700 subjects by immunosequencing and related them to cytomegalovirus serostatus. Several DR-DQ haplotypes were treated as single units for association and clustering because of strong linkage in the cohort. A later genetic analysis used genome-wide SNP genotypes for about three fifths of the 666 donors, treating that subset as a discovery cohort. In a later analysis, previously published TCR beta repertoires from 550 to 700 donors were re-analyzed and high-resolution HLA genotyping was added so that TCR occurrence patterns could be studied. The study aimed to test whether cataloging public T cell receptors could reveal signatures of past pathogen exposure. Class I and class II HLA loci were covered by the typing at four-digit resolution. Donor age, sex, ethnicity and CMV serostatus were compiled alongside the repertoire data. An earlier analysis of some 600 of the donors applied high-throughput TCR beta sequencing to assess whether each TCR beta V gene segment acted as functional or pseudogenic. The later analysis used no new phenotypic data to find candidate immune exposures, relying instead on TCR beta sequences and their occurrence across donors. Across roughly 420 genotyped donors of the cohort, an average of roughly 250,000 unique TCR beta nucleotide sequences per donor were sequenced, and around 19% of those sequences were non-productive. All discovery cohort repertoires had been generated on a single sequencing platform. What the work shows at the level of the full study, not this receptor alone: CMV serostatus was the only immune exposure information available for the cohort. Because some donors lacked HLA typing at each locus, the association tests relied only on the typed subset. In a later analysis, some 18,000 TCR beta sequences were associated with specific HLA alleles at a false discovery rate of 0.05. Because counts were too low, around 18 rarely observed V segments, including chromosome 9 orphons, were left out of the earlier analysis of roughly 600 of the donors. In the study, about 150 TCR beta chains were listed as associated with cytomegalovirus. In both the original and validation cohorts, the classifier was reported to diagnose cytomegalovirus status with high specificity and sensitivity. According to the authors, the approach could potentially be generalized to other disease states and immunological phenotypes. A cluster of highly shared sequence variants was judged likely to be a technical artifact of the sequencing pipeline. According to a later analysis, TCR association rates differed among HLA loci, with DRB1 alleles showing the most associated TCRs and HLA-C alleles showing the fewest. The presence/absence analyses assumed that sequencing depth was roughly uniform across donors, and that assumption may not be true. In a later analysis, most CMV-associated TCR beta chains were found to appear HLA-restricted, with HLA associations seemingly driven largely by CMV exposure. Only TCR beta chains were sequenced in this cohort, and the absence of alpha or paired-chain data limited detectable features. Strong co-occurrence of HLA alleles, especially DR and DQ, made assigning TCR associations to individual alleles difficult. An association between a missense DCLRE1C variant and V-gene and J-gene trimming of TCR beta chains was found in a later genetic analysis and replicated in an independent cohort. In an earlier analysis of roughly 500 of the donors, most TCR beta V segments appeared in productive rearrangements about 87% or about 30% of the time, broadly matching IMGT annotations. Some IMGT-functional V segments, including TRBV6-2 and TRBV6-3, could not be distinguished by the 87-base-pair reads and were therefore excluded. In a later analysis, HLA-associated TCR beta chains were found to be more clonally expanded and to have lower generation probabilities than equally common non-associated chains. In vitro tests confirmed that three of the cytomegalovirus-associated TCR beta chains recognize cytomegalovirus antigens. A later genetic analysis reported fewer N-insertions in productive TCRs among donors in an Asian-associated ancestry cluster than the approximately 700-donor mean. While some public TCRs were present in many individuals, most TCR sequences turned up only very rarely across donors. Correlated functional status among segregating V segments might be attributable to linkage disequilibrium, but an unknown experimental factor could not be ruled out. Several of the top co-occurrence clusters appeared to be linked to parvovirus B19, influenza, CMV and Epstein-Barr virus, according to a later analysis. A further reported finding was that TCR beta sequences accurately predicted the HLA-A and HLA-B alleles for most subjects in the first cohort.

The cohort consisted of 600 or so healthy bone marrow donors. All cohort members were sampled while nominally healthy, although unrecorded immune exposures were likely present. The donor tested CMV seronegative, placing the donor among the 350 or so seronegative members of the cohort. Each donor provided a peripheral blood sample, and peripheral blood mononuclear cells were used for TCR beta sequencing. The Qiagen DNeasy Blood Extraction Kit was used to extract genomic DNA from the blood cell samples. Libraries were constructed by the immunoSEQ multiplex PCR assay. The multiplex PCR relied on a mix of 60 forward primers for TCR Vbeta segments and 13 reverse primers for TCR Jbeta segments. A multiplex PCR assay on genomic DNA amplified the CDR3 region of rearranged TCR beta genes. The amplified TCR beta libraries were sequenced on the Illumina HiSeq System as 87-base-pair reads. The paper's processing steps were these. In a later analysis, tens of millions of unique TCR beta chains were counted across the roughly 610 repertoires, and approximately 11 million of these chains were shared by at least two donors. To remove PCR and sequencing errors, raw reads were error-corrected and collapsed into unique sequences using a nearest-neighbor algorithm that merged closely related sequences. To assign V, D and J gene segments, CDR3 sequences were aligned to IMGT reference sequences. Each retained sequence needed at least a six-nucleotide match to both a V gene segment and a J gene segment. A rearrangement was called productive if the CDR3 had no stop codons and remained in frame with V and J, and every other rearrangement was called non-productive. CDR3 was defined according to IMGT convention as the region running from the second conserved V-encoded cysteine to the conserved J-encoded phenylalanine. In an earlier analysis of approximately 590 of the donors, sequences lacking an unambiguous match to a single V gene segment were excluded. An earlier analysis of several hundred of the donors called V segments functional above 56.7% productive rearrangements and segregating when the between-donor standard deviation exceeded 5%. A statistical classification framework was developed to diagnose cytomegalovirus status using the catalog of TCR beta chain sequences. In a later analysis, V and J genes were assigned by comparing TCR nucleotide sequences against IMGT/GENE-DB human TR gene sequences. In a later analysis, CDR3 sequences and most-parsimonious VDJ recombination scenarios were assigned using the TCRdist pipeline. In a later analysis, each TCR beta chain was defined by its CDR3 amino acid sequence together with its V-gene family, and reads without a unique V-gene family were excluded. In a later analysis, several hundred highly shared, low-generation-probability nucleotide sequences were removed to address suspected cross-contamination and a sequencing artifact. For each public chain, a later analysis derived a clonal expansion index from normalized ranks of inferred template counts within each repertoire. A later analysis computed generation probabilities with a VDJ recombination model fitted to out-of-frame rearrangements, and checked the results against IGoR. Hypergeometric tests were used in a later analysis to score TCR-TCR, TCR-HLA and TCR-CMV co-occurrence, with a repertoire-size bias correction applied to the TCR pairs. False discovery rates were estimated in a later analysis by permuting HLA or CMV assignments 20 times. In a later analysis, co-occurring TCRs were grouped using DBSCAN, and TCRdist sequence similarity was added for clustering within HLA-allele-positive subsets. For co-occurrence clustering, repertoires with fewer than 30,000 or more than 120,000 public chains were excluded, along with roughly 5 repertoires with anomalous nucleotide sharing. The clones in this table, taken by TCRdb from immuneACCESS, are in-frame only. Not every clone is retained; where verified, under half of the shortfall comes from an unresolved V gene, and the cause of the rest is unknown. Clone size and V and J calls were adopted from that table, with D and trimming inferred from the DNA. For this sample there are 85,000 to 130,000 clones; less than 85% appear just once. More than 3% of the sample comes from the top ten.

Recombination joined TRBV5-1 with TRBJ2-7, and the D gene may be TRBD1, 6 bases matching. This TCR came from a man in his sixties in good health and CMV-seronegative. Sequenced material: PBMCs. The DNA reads TGCGCCAGCAGCTGGAGACAGGCAGGTTCTCCCTACGAGCAGTACGTC. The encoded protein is CASSWRQAGSPYEQYV.